This T cell receptor (beta chain) was found in a study of tumor-infiltrating lymphocytes in primary liver carcinoma. The CDR3 is 16 residues long. Trimming removed 4 bases from V and 2 bases from J, with 14 bases in between. In germline, CDR1 is MGHRA, CDR2 YSYEKL. From roughly 18-30 mg of unsorted bulk tissue, DNA and RNA were co-extracted together. Patients had primary liver carcinoma treated by surgical resection. From approximately 530 ng of total RNA, TCR beta-specific cDNA was reverse-transcribed using a constant-region primer. Library construction for TCR beta comprised three nested multiplex PCR rounds performed with slightly modified ARM-PCR. TRBV1-TRBV30 forward primers paired with a C-beta reverse primer drove the first two PCR rounds, 10 cycles each. TCRdb reprocessed the multiplex PCR reads via MiXCR and lists one record per CDR3 protein. The sample includes approximately 30,000 distinct CDR3 sequences, approximately 80% seen only once; the top ten take roughly a third.

This sequence joins TRBV4-1 and TRBJ2-2; D is undetermined. Material: liver tumor tissue from sampling region 5. Subset meaning: tumor region T5, tumor centre. The TCR sequence derives from a middle-aged man with primary liver carcinoma and hepatitis B virus infection. The CDR3 spells CASSLSYRSNTGELFF. The CDR3 nucleotides are TGCGCCAGCAGCCTCAGCTATAGATCCAACACCGGGGAGCTGTTTTTT.